The following is a TCR beta chain sequence with its context. The antigen remains undetermined. Via 5' RACE with UMI labels, TRB cDNA libraries were prepared. TCRdb re-called the 5' RACE reads; one entry per CDR3 protein, DNA not given. Its table lists roughly 55,000 distinct CDR3 sequences. The CDR3 is made up of 15 amino acids. The source of the sample is a study of CXCR3-negative and CXCR3-positive naive CD8 T cells. General observations from the study: TRB CDR3s were more hydrophobic in CXCR3-positive than in CXCR3-negative naive cells.

The sample taken for sequencing was naive CXCR3+ CD8+ T cells from blood. Subset indicated: CD45RO-CCR7+CD27+CD95- naive CD8+ T cells expressing CXCR3 (TNR3+). V gene TRBV12-3 or TRBV12-4 combines with J gene TRBJ2-1; TCRdb indicates TRBD1, and absent DNA this call remains unverified. This TCR was recovered from a human donor in good health. Some clones in this sample may be carry-over from other donors' samples. CDR3 sequence reads: CASSGNAGAWNEQFF.